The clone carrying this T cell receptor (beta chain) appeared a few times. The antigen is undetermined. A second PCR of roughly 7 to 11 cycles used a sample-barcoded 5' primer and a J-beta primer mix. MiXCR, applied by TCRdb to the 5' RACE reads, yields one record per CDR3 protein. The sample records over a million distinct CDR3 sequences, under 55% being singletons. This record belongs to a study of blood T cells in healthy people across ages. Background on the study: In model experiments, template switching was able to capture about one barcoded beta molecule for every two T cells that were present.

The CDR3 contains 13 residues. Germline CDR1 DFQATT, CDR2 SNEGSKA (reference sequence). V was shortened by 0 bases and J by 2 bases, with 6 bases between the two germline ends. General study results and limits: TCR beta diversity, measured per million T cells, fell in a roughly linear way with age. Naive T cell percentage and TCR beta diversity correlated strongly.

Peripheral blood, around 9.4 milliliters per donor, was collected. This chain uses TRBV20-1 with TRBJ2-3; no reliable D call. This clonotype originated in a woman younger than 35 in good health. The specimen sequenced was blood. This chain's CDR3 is CSAREANTDTQYF. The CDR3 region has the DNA TGCAGTGCTAGAGAGGCTAACACAGATACGCAGTATTTT.